Each of the 22 T cell receptor beta chains below was sequenced from the same sample in a study of vaccination and CD4 T cells after COVID-19. Specified treatment: approximately 9-day PBMC culture with coronavirus spike peptide pools or control peptides (ViraFEST assay). Antigens of these TCRs are unknown. With the Oncomine TCR Beta short-read assay, DNA from cultured CD4+ T cells was sequenced. TCRdb re-called the PCR reads with MiXCR, one entry per CDR3 protein. The sample contains 10,000 to 15,000 distinct CDR3 sequences, 25% to 35% of which appear only once. The source material was CD4+ T cells from blood, cultured in vitro, sampled before SARS-CoV-2 vaccination. The receptor set was obtained from a human donor who received a COVID-19 vaccine.

This rearrangement joins TRBV12-3 or TRBV12-4 to TRBJ1-4; 7 nucleotides match TRBD1. V shed 6 bases and J 5 bases; nucleotides not matched to a gene: 9. There are 15 residues in the CDR3. CDR3 nucleotides: TGTGCCAGCAGACCCGACAGGGAAAGCAATGAAAAACTGTTTTTT. It yields the protein CASRPDRESNEKLFF.

This chain links TRBV10-3 with TRBJ2-5, with 10 positions matching TRBD2. With 8 bases clipped from V and 0 bases from J, the junction kept 3 bases outside the gene matches. In germline, CDR1 is ENHRY, CDR2 SYGVKD. The CDR3 contains 14 residues. CDR3 residues: CAIGAGGHQETQYF. The CDR3 nucleotides read TGTGCCATCGGAGCGGGGGGGCACCAAGAGACCCAGTACTTC.

The chain couples TRBV11-3 to TRBJ2-7; tentatively, D is TRBD1 (6 bases). Germline loops: CDR1 SGHNT, CDR2 YENEEA. V lost 0 bases to trimming and J lost 0 bases, with 12 bases between them. The CDR3 has 16 residues. The CDR3 here is CASSLDSGTPSYEQYF. The CDR3 DNA sequence: TGTGCCAGCAGCTTAGATTCAGGGACACCCTCCTACGAGCAGTACTTC.

The chain employs TRBV7-9 and TRBJ2-5; 10 bases fit TRBD1. The V gene's germline CDR1 is SEHNR and CDR2 FQNEAQ (reference sequence). The CDR3 spans 15 residues. Unmatched junction bases numbered 8, after V lost 4 bases and J lost 6 bases. The CDR3 nucleotides are TGTGCCAGCAGCTCGGGACAGGGGTTGACGAAGACCCAGTACTTC. Protein sequence: CASSSGQGLTKTQYF.

V and J are TRBV19 and TRBJ1-5; TRBD1 might be the D (5 bases). This CDR3 is 16 amino acids long. Deletions cut 10 bases from V and 3 bases from J, with 22 bases between. Germline V gene data show CDR1 as LNHDA and CDR2 as SQIVND (reference sequence). The CDR3 DNA reads TGTGCCACCAAGAGGTTGACCGGGGGAGCCAATCAGCCCCAGCATTTT. This gives the protein CATKRLTGGANQPQHF.

This clonotype was picked up a small number of times. The J gene is TRBJ2-6, the V gene TRBV7-2; 10 nucleotides line up with TRBD2. The length of the CDR3 is 18 residues. The trim removed 5 bases at V and 3 bases at J, leaving 10 bases unmatched. CDR1 is SGHTA, CDR2 FQGNSA, per germline. The CDR3 DNA reads TGTGCCAGCAGCCGCGTAGCGGGGGGTTTAGGTGGGGCCAACGTCCTGACTTTC. Residues: CASSRVAGGLGGANVLTF.

V and J are TRBV7-3 and TRBJ1-5; 8 nucleotides agree with TRBD1. The CDR3 loop spans 15 amino acids. The V and J ends lost 5 bases and 7 bases, in that order; junction bases with no gene match: 10. CDR1 and CDR2 from the germline V gene are SGHTA and FQGTGA. The CDR3: CASSTRTGRGQPQHF. Written as DNA, the CDR3 is TGTGCCAGCAGCACCCGGACAGGGAGGGGGCAGCCCCAGCATTTT.

A few counts support this clonotype. This chain joins TRBV19 and TRBJ1-5; 10 bases map to TRBD1. V was clipped by 6 bases and J by 5 bases; unmatched bases: 10. The length of the CDR3 is 16 residues. CDR1 and CDR2 from the germline V gene are LNHDA and SQIVND (reference sequence). In DNA, the CDR3 is TGTGCCAGTAGGGTGGGGGACAGGGGTCCTCATCAGCCCCAGCATTTT. This gives the protein CASRVGDRGPHQPQHF. The whole variable domain, filled in from reference TRBV19 and TRBJ1-5, reads DGGITQSPKYLFRKEGQNVTLSCEQNLNHDAMYWYRQDPGQGLRLIYYSQIVNDFQKGDIAEGYSVSREKKESFPLTVTSAQKNPTAFYLCASRVGDRGPHQPQHFGDGTRLSIL.

This clonotype was counted between two and nine times. The chain has TRBV30 and TRBJ1-1; 7 bases are shared with TRBD1. The V segment lost 1 base and the J segment 1 base; nucleotides outside the gene matches: 0. Per germline, CDR1 GTSNPN and CDR2 SVGIG (reference sequence). The CDR3 totals 13 residues. The CDR3 DNA is TGTGCCTGGAGTGCAGGGGGGAACACTGAAGCTTTCTTT. The encoded protein is CAWSAGGNTEAFF.

This clonotype has just a few counts. The chain carries TRBV2 and TRBJ2-3; 8 bases match TRBD1. Germline CDR1 SNHLY, CDR2 FYNNEI. The CDR3 length is 13 residues. V was pared by 5 bases and J by 11 bases, with 9 bases of the junction left unmatched. In nucleotides, the CDR3 is TGTGCCAGCAGTCTCGGACAGGGCCGAGAGCAGTATTTT. Its translation is CASSLGQGREQYF.

Details on this clonotype: At one end the junction does not follow the germline gene, possibly because of a read error. This chain links TRBV19 with TRBJ1-1; no definite D call. CDR3 length: 14 residues. The V gene's germline CDR1 is LNHDA and CDR2 SQIVND (reference sequence). CDR3 protein: CASSIGHVNSEAFF. The DNA of the CDR3 is TGTGCCAGTAGTATAGGACACGTAAACAGTGAAGCTTTCTTT.

This clonotype was counted between two and nine times. The chain has TRBV25-1 and TRBJ1-6; 11 bases match TRBD1. Germline V gives CDR1 MGHDK, CDR2 SYGVNS. CDR3 length: 14 residues. The ends lost 5 bases at V and 7 bases at J; junction bases unmatched: 1. The CDR3 DNA reads TGTGCCAGCAGTCGGACAGGGGGCAATTCACCCCTCCACTTT. This translates into CASSRTGGNSPLHF.

This chain uses TRBV6-1 with TRBJ2-3; D gene unclear. The V end was cut by 6 bases, the J end by 6 bases, with 7 bases between. Looked up from germline, CDR1 is MNHNS and CDR2 is SASEGT. This CDR3 has 11 amino acids. The chain's CDR3 is CASSRVDTQYF. CDR3 nucleotide sequence: TGTGCCAGCAGCCGCGTTGATACGCAGTATTTT.

The chain uses TRBV24-1 and TRBJ1-1; D gene unclear. V was cut by 0 bases and J by 1 base, with 11 bases left in between. Germline CDR1 KGHDR, CDR2 SFDVKD. The CDR3 totals 16 residues. DNA of the CDR3: TGTGCCACCAGTGATTTGCGGGGTAGTGGGAACACTGAAGCTTTCTTT. It yields the protein CATSDLRGSGNTEAFF.

This clonotype has only a few counts. The genes are TRBV21-1 and TRBJ2-7; the table calls TRBD2, which could not be checked here. TRBV21-1 is recorded as a pseudogene. The CDR3 runs 18 residues. The CDR3 coding sequence is TGTGCCAGCAGCAACCCCGGGACTAGCGGGGGGCTGTTCTACGAGCAGTACTTC. Translating it yields CASSNPGTSGGLFYEQYF.

This rearrangement joins TRBV5-3 to TRBJ2-4; D is possibly TRBD1 (6 bases). TRBV5-3 is an ORF for which the function is uncertain. Trimming cost V 8 bases and J 7 bases, with 19 bases left between them. The CDR3 extends over 14 amino acids. The CDR3 loop reads CASSPPGVSNIQYF. In DNA, the CDR3 is TGTGCCAGCAGCCCTCCAGGGGTTTCTAACATTCAGTACTTC.

This clonotype came up a few times. The rearrangement joins TRBV7-6 to TRBJ2-7; 10 bases are shared with TRBD2. This CDR3 is 15 amino acids long. The germline gives CDR1 SGHVS, CDR2 FNYEAQ. V shed 1 base and J 7 bases; nucleotides not matched to a gene: 7. CDR3 nucleotides: TGTGCCAGCAGCTTAGAAGCGGGGGGGCCGAGTGAGCAGTACTTC. Translated: CASSLEAGGPSEQYF.

The chain links TRBV5-4 to TRBJ2-1, with no clear D. V was trimmed by 0 bases and J by 5 bases, leaving 6 bases between them. The CDR3 contains 13 residues. CDR1 is SGHNT and CDR2 is YYREEE in the germline V gene (reference sequence). The CDR3 DNA follows: TGTGCCAGCAGCTTGGCGGCCGACAATGAGCAGTTCTTC. Its translation: CASSLAADNEQFF. Using reference TRBV5-4 and TRBJ2-1 for the parts outside the CDR3, the full variable domain is ETGVTQSPTHLIKTRGQQVTLRCSSQSGHNTVSWYQQALGQGPQFIFQYYREEENGRGNFPPRFSGLQFPNYSSELNVNALELDDSALYLCASSLAADNEQFFGPGTRLTVL.

In its sample, this clonotype was seen a few times. The junction does not match germline at one end; this may be a read error. The rearrangement joins TRBV30 to TRBJ2-3, with D tentatively TRBD1 (6 bases). This CDR3 is 11 amino acids long. Germline lookup yields CDR1 GTSNPN and CDR2 SVGIG (reference sequence). This CDR3 reads CAWSTDLSGDF. CDR3 nucleotide sequence: TGTGCCTGGAGTACCGACCTATCAGGGGATTTT.

In this sample, this clonotype turned up a few times. This chain links TRBV5-4 with TRBJ2-7, with TRBD1 matching 7 bases. Losses at the gene ends were 0 bases for V and 4 bases for J; bases not matched to a gene: 4. This CDR3 is 14 amino acids long. In germline, CDR1 is SGHNT, CDR2 YYREEE (reference sequence). The CDR3 nucleotides read TGTGCCAGCAGCTTGGACCAGGGGGTATACGAGCAGTACTTC. Protein product: CASSLDQGVYEQYF.

J is TRBJ1-1 and V is TRBV30; 8 nucleotides match TRBD1. Germline V gene sequence: CDR1 GTSNPN, CDR2 SVGIG (reference sequence). J gave up 1 base and V 4 bases, and 5 bases lay outside the gene matches. This CDR3 region has 14 residues. The CDR3 loop reads CAWNDRGWNTEAFF. CDR3 nucleotide sequence: TGTGCCTGGAATGACAGGGGATGGAACACTGAAGCTTTCTTT.

This clonotype was counted only a few times. The rearrangement links TRBV6-1 to TRBJ1-6; 9 bases are shared with TRBD1. From germline, CDR1 is MNHNS and CDR2 SASEGT. With V trimmed by 6 bases and J by 7 bases, 4 bases remained unmatched. This CDR3 has 14 residues. DNA of the CDR3: TGTGCCAGCAGCCCGGGACAGGGAAATTCACCCCTCCACTTT. This codes for CASSPGQGNSPLHF.